This TCR beta chain was documented in a study of siplizumab effects on memory and regulatory T cells. Overall study findings and caveats: Naive T cells were seemingly more diverse than memory cells, and major contributions to the alloresponse seemed to be made by them. Alloreactive sequences whose origin lay in unstimulated CD4+ memory cells were significantly reduced by siplizumab. Where siplizumab was present, mappable alloreactive CD4+ clones averaged roughly 72% Treg-derived, compared with 26.9% in controls. Roughly 80-96% of proliferating CD4+ or CD8+ clones defied assignment to a naive or memory phenotype.

Germline CDR1 SGHRS, CDR2 YFSETQ. V lost 0 bases to trimming and J lost 4 bases; unmatched junction nucleotides: 5. The CDR3 consists of 15 residues. A remark on this clone: Its target is not known.

Profiling relied on immunoSEQ multiplex PCR, and the TCRdb table lists in-frame clones only, not all of them. Of about 100,000 clones in the sample, about 95% are singletons; the top ten hold roughly 0.6%. This receptor was obtained from a human donor in good health. The sequenced sample was Tregs sorted from blood. J is TRBJ2-3 and V is TRBV5-1; TRBD1 aligns across 7 bases. CDR3 sequence: CASSLGDSSADTQYF. In DNA form, the CDR3 reads TGCGCCAGCAGCTTGGGGGACAGTTCCGCAGATACGCAGTATTTT.